This T cell receptor (beta chain) was captured in a study of blood T cell repertoires in COVID-19. Background on the study: There were acute and convalescent COVID-19 samples, and they came from the United States, Italy and Spain.

In germline, CDR1 is LNHDA, CDR2 SQIVND (reference sequence). CDR3 length: 13 amino acids. The junction had 7 bases not matched to a gene; V was cut back by 7 bases and J by 7 bases. In the source study's methods: Reference gene primer amplification yielded estimated nucleated cell counts. The repertoire was sequenced with immunoSEQ multiplex PCR; TCRdb's copy has only in-frame clones and lacks some. The D gene and trimming were derived from the DNA, and the V and J assignments and clone size from that table. The data contain tens of thousands of clones, more than 75% of them singletons. The chain couples TRBV19 to TRBJ1-5; 7 bases line up with TRBD1. Sequenced input: peripheral blood. The receptor's source is a man in his forties or fifties with active COVID-19. DNA of the CDR3: TGTGCCAGTAATGACAGGGACTGGCAGCCCCAGCATTTT. It encodes CASNDRDWQPQHF.